This TCR beta chain came from a study of cytomegalovirus exposure and HLA in healthy donors. Study observations and caveats: Under in vitro conditions, a few CMV-associated chains were confirmed as specific for CMV antigens.

Turning to this clone: Its antigen is unknown.

Profiling relied on immunoSEQ multiplex PCR, and the TCRdb table lists in-frame clones only, not all of them. The sample lists about 74,000 clones, nearly 95% seen once, with roughly 1.4% in the top ten. The germline V gene has CDR1 SGHTA and CDR2 FQGTGA. The CDR3 sequence is 16 residues long. The V segment lost 5 bases and the J segment 5 bases; nucleotides outside the gene matches: 6. The chain is built from TRBV7-3 and TRBJ2-5; 15 bases line up with TRBD2. The TCR sequence derives from a man aged 18 to 30 in good health and CMV-seropositive. The sequenced sample consisted of PBMCs. The CDR3, as DNA: TGTGCCAGCAGCCTTGGGACTAGCGGGAGGTGGGAGACCCAGTACTTC. It translates to CASSLGTSGRWETQYF.